The 16 T cell receptor beta chains below all came from one sample that was sequenced in a study of cytomegalovirus exposure and HLA in healthy donors. Primers for the PCR totalled 60 Vbeta and 13 Jbeta. Sequencing was performed with immunoSEQ multiplex PCR; in TCRdb, only in-frame clones are kept and a portion is missing. The table shows approximately 180,000 clones, with almost 80% occurring only once. Sequences were obtained from PBMCs. The receptors here all came from a man aged 40-49 years in good health and CMV-seropositive.

A note on this clone: Mismatch with germline at one junction end may stem from a read error. CDR3 in DNA: TGCGCCAGCAGCCAAACCGTAGGGAGGCAGTACTTC. This translates into CASSQTVGRQYF. The chain joins TRBV7-3 to TRBJ2-7, with D possibly being TRBD2 (5 bases). This CDR3 is built from 12 residues. Germline assignment: CDR1 SGHTA and CDR2 FQGTGA.

The V call is TRBV28, the J call TRBJ2-7, with TRBD1 identical over 8 bases. The CDR3 has 15 amino acids. Germline loops: CDR1 MDHEN, CDR2 SYDVKM. The ends lost 2 bases at V and 2 bases at J; junction bases unmatched: 5. DNA for the CDR3: TGTGCCAGCAGTTTACCTGGACAGGGTACCTACGAGCAGTACTTC. Translating gives CASSLPGQGTYEQYF. The full variable domain, its missing parts supplied by reference TRBV28 and TRBJ2-7, is DVKVTQSSRYLVKRTGEKVFLECVQDMDHENMFWYRQDPGLGLRLIYFSYDVKMKEKGDIPEGYSVSREKKERFSLILESASTNQTSMYLCASSLPGQGTYEQYFGPGTRLTVT.

Regarding this clone: A junction end diverges from the germline sequence, so it may reflect a read error. The chain recombines TRBV7-7 with TRBJ2-7; D is possibly TRBD1 (6 bases). The CDR3 has 12 residues. Germline V gene sequence: CDR1 SSHAT, CDR2 FNYEAQ (reference sequence). As DNA, the CDR3 is TGTGCTAGCAGCATTGACAGGTCGGGGCAGTACTTC. It codes for CASSIDRSGQYF.

The chain combines TRBV5-1 with TRBJ1-5; no definite D call. Trimming left V 0 bases short and J 7 bases short, with 14 bases between. Germline loops: CDR1 SGHRS, CDR2 YFSETQ. This CDR3 region has 15 residues. CDR3 region: CASSLAGNSAQPQHF. DNA of the CDR3: TGCGCCAGCAGCTTGGCGGGGAATTCGGCACAGCCCCAGCATTTT.

This rearrangement joins TRBV5-4 to TRBJ2-7; TRBD1 matches at 8 bases. After removal of 4 bases from V and 5 bases from J, the junction contained 11 bases not matched to a gene. CDR1 is SGHNT and CDR2 is YYREEE in the germline V gene (reference sequence). The CDR3 covers 15 residues. The CDR3 bases are TGTGCCAGCAGCGGACCACTTTCGGGACAGGACGAGCAGTACTTC. Translation gives CASSGPLSGQDEQYF. Full variable domain (missing parts from reference TRBV5-4 and TRBJ2-7): ETGVTQSPTHLIKTRGQQVTLRCSSQSGHNTVSWYQQALGQGPQFIFQYYREEENGRGNFPPRFSGLQFPNYSSELNVNALELDDSALYLCASSGPLSGQDEQYFGPGTRLTVT.

The genes are TRBV7-9 and TRBJ2-6, with TRBD1 matching 8 bases. Per the germline V gene, CDR1 is SEHNR and CDR2 is FQNEAQ (reference sequence). The CDR3 runs to 17 residues. Germline trimming cut 5 bases from V and 0 bases from J; bases unmatched to any gene: 6. DNA for the CDR3: TGTGCCAGCAGCCCCGGACAGGGCCTCTCTGGGGCCAACGTCCTGACTTTC. Encoded protein: CASSPGQGLSGANVLTF.

The gene calls are TRBV6-5 and TRBJ1-1; no clear D. CDR1 is MNHEY, CDR2 SVGAGI, per germline. This CDR3 contains 14 residues. Trimming took 5 bases from V and 1 from J, leaving 11 bases between them. The CDR3, as DNA: TGTGCCAGCAGTGAATCGTGGCCGAACACTGAAGCTTTCTTT. It codes for CASSESWPNTEAFF.

The chain links TRBV5-4 to TRBJ2-4, with TRBD2 as a possible D gene (6 bases). The germline V and J ends were trimmed by 2 bases and 0 bases, with 9 bases remaining between them. CDR1 and CDR2 from the germline V gene are SGHNT and YYREEE (reference sequence). The CDR3 is 15 amino acids. The CDR3 sequence: CASSLPGLAKNIQYF. In DNA form, the CDR3 reads TGTGCCAGCAGCTTACCGGGACTAGCCAAAAACATTCAGTACTTC.

The V call is TRBV6-1, the J call TRBJ1-2, with D unresolved. V gave up 2 bases and J gave up 8 bases, with 9 bases separating them. The CDR3 loop spans 12 amino acids. The germline CDR1 and CDR2 sequences are MNHNS and SASEGT. The CDR3 loop is CASSERGWGYTF. CDR3 DNA sequence: TGTGCCAGCAGTGAAAGAGGTTGGGGCTACACCTTC.

This chain uses TRBV7-9 with TRBJ2-7, with D hard to call. The V and J ends lost 1 base and 6 bases respectively, with 10 bases between them. Germline lookup yields CDR1 SEHNR and CDR2 FQNEAQ (reference sequence). This CDR3 is built from 13 residues. The CDR3 bases are TGTGCCAGCAGCTTAGACGGCGCGGCCGAGCAGTACTTC. This codes for CASSLDGAAEQYF.

V is TRBV7-3 and J is TRBJ2-7; D remains ambiguous. The CDR3 sequence is 14 residues long. From germline, CDR1 is SGHTA and CDR2 FQGTGA. V lost 0 bases and J lost 6, with 12 bases in between. The CDR3 DNA sequence: TGTGCCAGCAGCTTAACGGAACGTTCGGGCGAGCAGTACTTC. Protein sequence: CASSLTERSGEQYF.

This clone turned up a few times. The chain is built from TRBV2 and TRBJ2-7, with 11 bases fitting TRBD1. This CDR3 comprises 15 residues. CDR1 and CDR2 from the germline V gene are SNHLY and FYNNEI. V lost 6 bases, J lost 7 bases, and 11 bases stayed unmatched. CDR3: CASRRVGQGDREQYF. The CDR3 DNA is TGTGCCAGCAGAAGAGTGGGACAGGGGGATCGGGAGCAGTACTTC.

This sequence joins TRBV11-1 and TRBJ1-5; a weak D match, TRBD1 (5 bases). There are 10 residues in the CDR3. Germline V gene data show CDR1 as SGHAT and CDR2 as FQDESV (reference sequence). The V end lost 7 bases, the J end lost 14 bases, and 12 bases lay between the germline ends. The CDR3 region has the DNA TGTGCCAGCACATCCCGGGGGAAGCATTTT. Its protein product is CASTSRGKHF.

J is TRBJ2-5 and V is TRBV6-1; perhaps TRBD1 as D (5 bases). The CDR3 has 13 amino acids. V was clipped by 8 bases and J by 5 bases, with 15 bases between them. Looked up from germline, CDR1 is MNHNS and CDR2 is SASEGT. CDR3 coding DNA: TGTGCCAGCTCTCAGGGCACGGTGGAGACCCAGTACTTC. Its protein is CASSQGTVETQYF.

The gene calls are TRBV2 and TRBJ2-7; 9 bases match TRBD1. Germline-derived CDR1 and CDR2 are SNHLY and FYNNEI. J was trimmed by 11 bases and V by 6 bases; bases with no gene match: 11. There are 13 residues in the CDR3. CDR3 coding DNA: TGTGCCAGCAGACCGGGACAGGGACCTAGAAAGTACTTC. Amino acids: CASRPGQGPRKYF. The full variable domain, in which reference TRBV2 and TRBJ2-7 provide the parts outside the CDR3, is EPEVTQTPSHQVTQMGQEVILRCVPISNHLYFYWYRQILGQKVEFLVSFYNNEISEKSEIFDDQFSVERPDGSNFTLKIRSTKLEDSAMYFCASRPGQGPRKYFGPGTRLTVT.

This rearrangement joins TRBV10-2 to TRBJ1-2, with 8 bases lining up with TRBD1. Germline-derived CDR1 and CDR2 are WSHSY and SAAADI. The trim removed 7 bases at V and 4 bases at J, leaving 8 bases unmatched. The CDR3 totals 14 residues. CDR3 nucleotide sequence: TGCGCCAGCACCAGGGACAGGACGTCCTATGGCTACACCTTC. Residues: CASTRDRTSYGYTF.